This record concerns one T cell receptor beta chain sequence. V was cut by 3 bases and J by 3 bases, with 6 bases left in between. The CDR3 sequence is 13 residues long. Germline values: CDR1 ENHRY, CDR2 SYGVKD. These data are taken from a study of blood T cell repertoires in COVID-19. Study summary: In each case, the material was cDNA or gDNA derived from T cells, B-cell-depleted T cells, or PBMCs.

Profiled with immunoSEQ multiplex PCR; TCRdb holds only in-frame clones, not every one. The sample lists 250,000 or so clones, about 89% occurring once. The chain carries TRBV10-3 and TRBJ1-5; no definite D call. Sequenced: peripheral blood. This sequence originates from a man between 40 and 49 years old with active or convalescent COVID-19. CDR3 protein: CAISDELNQPQHF. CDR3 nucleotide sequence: TGTGCCATCAGTGATGAACTCAATCAGCCCCAGCATTTT.